This TCR beta chain was documented in a study of blood T cells in healthy people across ages. The CDR3 extends over 17 amino acids. CDR1 and CDR2 from the germline V gene are SQVTM and ANQGSEA. Primed by a sample-barcoded 5' primer and a J-beta primer mix, a second PCR proceeded for 7 to 11 cycles. MiXCR was run by TCRdb on the 5' RACE reads, yielding one entry per CDR3 protein. The table has about a million distinct CDR3 sequences, just over 50% seen once. The clonotype comes from an older woman in good health. The chain couples TRBV29-1 to TRBJ2-5, with TRBD2 as a possible D gene (6 bases). The J call is uncertain, as TRBJ2-7 better fits the DNA end. Sequencing was done on a sample of blood. CDR3 sequence (DNA): TGCAGCGTTGGTACCCTTTCAGCCGGGGGAGTTTCCAACGAGCAGTACTTC. Its translation: CSVGTLSAGGVSNEQYF.